Below, one T cell receptor beta chain is given with its context. Terminally differentiated effector memory CD45RA+ cells were left out of the naive CD8 fraction, which was CD45RO-negative and positively selected for CCR7. The data stem from a study of shared clonotypes between healthy human individuals. Germline V lookup: CDR1 SGHAT, CDR2 FQNNGV. Trimming removed 1 base from V and 0 bases from J, with 13 bases in between. The CDR3 is 16 residues long. Sequencing used immunoSEQ multiplex PCR; TCRdb keeps in-frame clones, though not all of them. Altogether around 1,900,000 clones are present, 93% being singletons, with the ten largest covering approximately 1.6%.

Input material: naive CD8+ T cells from PBMCs. The chain joins TRBV11-2 to TRBJ2-7; D may be TRBD1 (5 bases). This sequence originates from a man between 18 and 35 years old in good health. Some clones in this sample may be carry-over from other donors' samples. The CDR3 region has the DNA TGTGCCAGCAGCTTAGCGACAGCTATCCTCTCCTACGAGCAGTACTTC. Its translation: CASSLATAILSYEQYF.